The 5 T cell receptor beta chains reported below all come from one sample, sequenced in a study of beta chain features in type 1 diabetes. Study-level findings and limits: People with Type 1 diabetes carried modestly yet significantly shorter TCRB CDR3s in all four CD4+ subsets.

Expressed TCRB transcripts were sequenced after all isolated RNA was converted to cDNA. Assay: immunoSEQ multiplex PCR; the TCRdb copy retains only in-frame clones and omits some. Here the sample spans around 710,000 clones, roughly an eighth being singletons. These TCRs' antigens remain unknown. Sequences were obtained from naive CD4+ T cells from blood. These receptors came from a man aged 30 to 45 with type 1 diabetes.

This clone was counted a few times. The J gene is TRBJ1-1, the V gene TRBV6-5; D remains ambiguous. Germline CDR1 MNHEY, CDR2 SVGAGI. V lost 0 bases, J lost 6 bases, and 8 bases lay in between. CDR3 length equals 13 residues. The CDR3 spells CASSYSGRAEAFF. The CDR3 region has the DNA TGTGCCAGCAGTTACTCTGGCAGAGCTGAAGCTTTCTTT.

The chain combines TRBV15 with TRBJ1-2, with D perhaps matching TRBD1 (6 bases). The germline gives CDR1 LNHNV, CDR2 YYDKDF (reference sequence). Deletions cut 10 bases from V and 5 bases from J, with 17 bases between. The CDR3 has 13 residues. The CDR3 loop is CAIANRESYGYTF. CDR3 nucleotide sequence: TGTGCCATTGCGAACAGGGAGTCTTATGGCTACACCTTC.

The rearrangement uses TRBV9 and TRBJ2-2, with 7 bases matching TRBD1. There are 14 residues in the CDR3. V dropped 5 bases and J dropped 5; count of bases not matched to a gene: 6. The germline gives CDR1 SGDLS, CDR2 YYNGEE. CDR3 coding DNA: TGTGCCAGCAGAAAGACAGGGTCAACCGGGGAGCTGTTTTTT. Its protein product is CASRKTGSTGELFF.

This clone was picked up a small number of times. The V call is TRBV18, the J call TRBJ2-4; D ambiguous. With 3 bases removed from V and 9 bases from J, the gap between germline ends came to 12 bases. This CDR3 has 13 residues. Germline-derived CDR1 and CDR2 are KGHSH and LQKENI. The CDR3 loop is CASSPRDKTIQYF. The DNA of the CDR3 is TGTGCCAGCTCACCCCGCGACAAGACCATTCAGTACTTC.

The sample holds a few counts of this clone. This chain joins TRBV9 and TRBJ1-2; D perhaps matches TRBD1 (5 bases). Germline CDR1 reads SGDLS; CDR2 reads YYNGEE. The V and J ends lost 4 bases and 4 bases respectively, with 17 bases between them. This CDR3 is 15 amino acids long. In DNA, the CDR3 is TGTGCCAGCAGCCCAAGTACGGGACTGACCTATGGCTACACCTTC. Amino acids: CASSPSTGLTYGYTF.